This T cell receptor beta chain derives from a study of Ad26.COV2.S vaccination and SARS-CoV-2 variants (dated by TCRdb to the early 2020s). Looking at the study overall: Donors in the vaccine arm were drawn from COV1001, a multicentre, randomized, double-blind, placebo-controlled phase I-IIa trial testing Ad26.COV2.S in healthy adults. Blinding of investigators to trial group allocation was maintained during experiments and outcome assessment. A total of about 30 samples were included in the TCR-sequenced set, comprising some 20 Ad26.COV2.S vaccine recipients, 5 placebo recipients and 8 SARS-CoV-2 convalescent individuals. Trial participants were randomized into five groups of five, in which low-dose or high-dose Ad26.COV2.S was given once or twice, or placebo was given on both occasions. TCRbeta repertoire sequencing was used to assess the specificity and breadth of SARS-CoV-2-reactive T cell receptors after Ad26.COV2.S vaccination. Dosing of Ad26.COV2.S was intramuscular, at either 5x10^10 or 1x10^11 viral particles, delivered as one shot or as two shots spaced 56 days apart. What the work shows at the level of the full study, not this receptor alone: Vaccine and placebo recipients had comparable non-spike TCR breadth, which fits with the vaccine containing only spike. Compared with placebo recipients, Ad26.COV2.S recipients showed higher spike-specific TCR breadth (P = 0.0014). Comparing responses between vaccine doses or regimens was not something the study was powered to do. According to the authors, total T cell responses may have been underestimated by the TCR breadth and depth analyses. After vaccination, substantial breadth of spike-specific CD8+ and CD4+ T cell responses was reported.

The sample's treatment or condition label, decoded: around 19 received Ad26.COV2.S at low or high dose, single or two shots; five or six received placebo; per-sample allocation not given. Repertoires of vaccine and placebo recipients were sequenced from samples taken on day 63 after the first injection. Cohort 1b enrolled about two dozen adults aged 18-55 years at a single site in Boston, USA, between 29 July and 7 August 2020. Ad26.COV2.S consisted of a replication-incompetent adenovirus type 26 vector by which a prefusion-stabilized SARS-CoV-2 spike protein from the original Wuhan strain was expressed. From the cysteine through the phenylalanine, the CDR3 covers 14 amino acids. Of all the DNA, just the CDR3 is kept, 42 bases in frame from base 1. The V end gives up 3 bases and the J end 10 bases, leaving 8 bases in the junction not matched to a gene. The CDR1 and CDR2 encoded by the germline V gene are LGHNA and YNFKEQ.

The immunoSEQ Assay was the method used to sequence TCRbeta CDR3 regions. After extraction, genomic DNA underwent amplification by bias-controlled multiplex PCR, followed by high-throughput sequencing. The source study handled its data this way. Collapsing and filtering of sequences were performed to quantify the absolute abundance of each unique TCRbeta CDR3 region. T cell fraction was estimated by normalizing TCRbeta template counts to usable DNA, which was measured by amplifying reference genes present in all nucleated cells. Repertoire TCRs were annotated as SARS-CoV-2-specific when V gene, CDR3 amino acid sequence and J gene were exactly matched to a known reactive TCR set. MIRA supplied the reference SARS-CoV-2 TCR set, which was filtered for enrichment in COVID-19-positive ImmuneCODE repertoires so that public or cross-reactive TCRs were removed. Based on the MIRA antigens, annotated TCRs were further analysed at the level of specific ORF or position within ORF. Breadth was defined as annotated unique rearrangements over total unique productive rearrangements; depth was the summed frequency of those rearrangements. Two-sided Wilcoxon rank-sum tests were used to compare TCR breadth between groups. Imported from immuneACCESS, the table was reduced by TCRdb to in-frame sequences with V and J called. These copies leave out some clones; in studies compared against another copy, an unresolved V gene accounts for under half, and the cause of the remainder is not known. That table is the source of V, J and clone size, and D and trimming were worked out from the DNA. A total of some 500,000 clones appear in this sample, nearly 90% of them only once. The ten largest clones capture approximately 2.5% of the sample.

A note on this clone: Its cognate antigen has yet to be identified. No much larger clonotype is one base removed from it; base qualities were not supplied.

This specimen was peripheral blood, taken in a trial of Ad26.COV2.S vaccine versus placebo. The chain was built from TRBV4-2 and TRBJ1-2; TRBD1 aligns with 10 central bases. This TCR came from a person between 18 and 59 years old who received the Ad26.COV2.S COVID-19 vaccine or a placebo. In nucleotides, the sequence is TGTGCCAGCAGCCAGGGGGACAGGGGTCGTGACTACACCTTC. Its translation is CASSQGDRGRDYTF.